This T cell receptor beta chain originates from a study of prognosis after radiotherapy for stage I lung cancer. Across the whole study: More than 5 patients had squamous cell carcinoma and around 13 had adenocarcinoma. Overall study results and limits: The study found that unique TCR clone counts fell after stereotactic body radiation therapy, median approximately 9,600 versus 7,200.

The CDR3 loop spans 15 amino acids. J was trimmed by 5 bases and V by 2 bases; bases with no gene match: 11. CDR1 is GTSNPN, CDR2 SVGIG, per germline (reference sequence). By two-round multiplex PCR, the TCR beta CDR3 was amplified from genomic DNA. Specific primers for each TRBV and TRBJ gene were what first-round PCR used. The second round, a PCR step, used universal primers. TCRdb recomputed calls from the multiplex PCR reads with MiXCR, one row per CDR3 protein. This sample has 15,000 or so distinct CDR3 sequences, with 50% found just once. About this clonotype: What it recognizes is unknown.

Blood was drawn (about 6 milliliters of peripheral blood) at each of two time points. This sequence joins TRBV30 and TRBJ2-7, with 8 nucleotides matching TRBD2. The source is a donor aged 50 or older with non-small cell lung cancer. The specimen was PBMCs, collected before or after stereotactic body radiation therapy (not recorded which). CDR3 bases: TGTGCCTGGAGTACCGGGACTAGAGGCCGGGACGAGCAGTACTTC. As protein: CAWSTGTRGRDEQYF.